This paragraph covers one T cell receptor beta chain sequence. This sample was included in a study of blood T cell repertoires in COVID-19. Study as a whole: PBMCs, B-cell-depleted T cells, or T cells were the source of the cDNA or gDNA that made up the material.

Authors' processing steps: Nucleated cell number was recorded as an estimate derived from reference gene primer amplification. Method: immunoSEQ multiplex PCR; TCRdb's copy keeps in-frame clones and lacks some. The V and J calls and clone size come from that table; D and trimming were worked out from the DNA. This table holds approximately 38,000 clones, more than 85% found once. This TCR was sampled from an elderly woman with acute or convalescent COVID-19. The sequenced sample was peripheral blood.

Written as DNA, the CDR3 is TGTGCCATCAGTGATGACAGGCTGAACACTGAAGCTTTCTTT. Its translation: CAISDDRLNTEAFF. The chain joins TRBV10-3 to TRBJ1-1; D is perhaps TRBD1 (6 bases). The CDR3 runs to 14 residues. The germline CDR1 and CDR2 sequences are ENHRY and SYGVKD. Trimming left V 3 bases short and J 0 bases short, with 8 bases between.